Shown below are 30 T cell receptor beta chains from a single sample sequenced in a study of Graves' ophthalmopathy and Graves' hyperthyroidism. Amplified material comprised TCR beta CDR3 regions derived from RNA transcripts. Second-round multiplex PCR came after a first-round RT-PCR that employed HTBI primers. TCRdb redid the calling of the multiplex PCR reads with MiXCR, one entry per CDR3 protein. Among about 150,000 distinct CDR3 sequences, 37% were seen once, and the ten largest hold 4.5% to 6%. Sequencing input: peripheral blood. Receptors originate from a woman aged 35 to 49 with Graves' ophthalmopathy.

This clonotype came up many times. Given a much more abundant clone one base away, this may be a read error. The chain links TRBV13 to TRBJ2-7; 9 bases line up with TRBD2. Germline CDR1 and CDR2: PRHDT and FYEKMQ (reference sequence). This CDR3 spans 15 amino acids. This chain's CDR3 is CASRVHSGGAYERYF. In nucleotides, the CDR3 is TGTGCCAGCAGGGTTCATAGCGGGGGAGCCTACGAGCGGTACTTC.

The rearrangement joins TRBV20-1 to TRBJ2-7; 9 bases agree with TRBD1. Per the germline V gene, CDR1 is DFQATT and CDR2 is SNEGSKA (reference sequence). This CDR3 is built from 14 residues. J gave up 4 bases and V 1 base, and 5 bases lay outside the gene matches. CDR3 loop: CSARGQGGRYEQYF. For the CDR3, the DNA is TGCAGTGCTAGAGGACAGGGGGGGAGGTACGAGCAGTACTTC.

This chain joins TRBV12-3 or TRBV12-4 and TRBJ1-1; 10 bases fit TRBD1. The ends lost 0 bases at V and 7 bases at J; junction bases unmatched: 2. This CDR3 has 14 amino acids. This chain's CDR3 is CASSLAGQGFEAFF. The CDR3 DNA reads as TGTGCCAGCAGTTTAGCGGGACAGGGGTTTGAAGCTTTCTTT.

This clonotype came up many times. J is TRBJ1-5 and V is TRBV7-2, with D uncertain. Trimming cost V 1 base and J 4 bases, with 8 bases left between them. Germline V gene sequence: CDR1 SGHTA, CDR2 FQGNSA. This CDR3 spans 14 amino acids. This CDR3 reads CASSLVEGNQPQHF. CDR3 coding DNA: TGTGCCAGCAGCTTAGTGGAAGGGAATCAGCCCCAGCATTTT.

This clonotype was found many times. The CDR3 nucleotides are TGTGCCAGCAGTTTCGGAGCGGGCTCCTACGAGCAGTACTTC. It is translated as CASSFGAGSYEQYF. The chain has TRBV12-3 or TRBV12-4 and TRBJ2-7, with a tentative D call TRBD2 (6 bases). This CDR3 is built from 14 residues. V was pared by 3 bases and J by 0 bases, with 9 bases between.

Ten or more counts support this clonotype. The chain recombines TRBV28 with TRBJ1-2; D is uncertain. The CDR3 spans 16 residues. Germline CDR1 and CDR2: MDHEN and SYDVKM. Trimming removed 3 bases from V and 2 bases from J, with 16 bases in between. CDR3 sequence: CASSFSNWAPNYGYTF. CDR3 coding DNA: TGTGCCAGCAGTTTTTCGAACTGGGCTCCCAACTATGGCTACACCTTC.

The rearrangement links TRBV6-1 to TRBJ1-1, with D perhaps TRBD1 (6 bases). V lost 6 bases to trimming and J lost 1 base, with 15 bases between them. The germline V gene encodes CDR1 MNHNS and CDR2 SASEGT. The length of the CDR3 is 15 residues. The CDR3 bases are TGTGCCAGCAGCCAAACCACGACAGGGAACACTGAAGCTTTCTTT. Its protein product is CASSQTTTGNTEAFF.

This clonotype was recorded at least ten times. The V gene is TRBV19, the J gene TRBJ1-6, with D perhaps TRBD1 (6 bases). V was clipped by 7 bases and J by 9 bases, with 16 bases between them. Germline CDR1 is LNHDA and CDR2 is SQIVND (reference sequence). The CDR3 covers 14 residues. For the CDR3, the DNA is TGTGCCAGTACCTTCGGGGGCGAGGGTTCACCCCTCCACTTT. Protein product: CASTFGGEGSPLHF.

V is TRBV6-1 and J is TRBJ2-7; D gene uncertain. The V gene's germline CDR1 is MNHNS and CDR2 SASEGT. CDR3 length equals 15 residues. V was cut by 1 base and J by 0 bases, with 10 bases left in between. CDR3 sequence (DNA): TGTGCCAGCAGTGAAGTGGGCGGTATCTCCTACGAGCAGTACTTC. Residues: CASSEVGGISYEQYF.

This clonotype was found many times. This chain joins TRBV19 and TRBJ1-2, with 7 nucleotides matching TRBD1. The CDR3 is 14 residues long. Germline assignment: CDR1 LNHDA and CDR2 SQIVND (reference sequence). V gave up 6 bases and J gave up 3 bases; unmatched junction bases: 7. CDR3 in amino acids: CASSFTGVDYGYTF. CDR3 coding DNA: TGTGCCAGTAGCTTCACAGGGGTGGACTATGGCTACACCTTC.

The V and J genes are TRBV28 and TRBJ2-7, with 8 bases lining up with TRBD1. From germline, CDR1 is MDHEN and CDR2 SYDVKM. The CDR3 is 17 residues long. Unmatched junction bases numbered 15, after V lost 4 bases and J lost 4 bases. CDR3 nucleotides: TGTGCCAGCAGTTCCACTTTTGACCCAGGGGGCTGGTACGAGCAGTACTTC. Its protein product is CASSSTFDPGGWYEQYF.

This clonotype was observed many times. CDR3 in amino acids: CASSLAMDNQPQHF. In DNA, the CDR3 is TGTGCCAGCAGCTTAGCGATGGACAATCAGCCCCAGCATTTT. The chain carries TRBV7-9 and TRBJ1-5; D gene uncertain. Germline V gene data show CDR1 as SEHNR and CDR2 as FQNEAQ (reference sequence). Trimming took off 0 bases at V and 3 bases at J, with 6 bases between the two ends. The CDR3 covers 14 residues.

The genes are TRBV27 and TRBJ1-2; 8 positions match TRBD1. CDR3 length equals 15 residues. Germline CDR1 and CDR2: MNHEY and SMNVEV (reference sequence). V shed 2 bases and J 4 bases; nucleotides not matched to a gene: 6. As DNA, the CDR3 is TGTGCCAGCAGTTTAAGGACAGGGTTTGGCTATGGCTACACCTTC. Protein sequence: CASSLRTGFGYGYTF.

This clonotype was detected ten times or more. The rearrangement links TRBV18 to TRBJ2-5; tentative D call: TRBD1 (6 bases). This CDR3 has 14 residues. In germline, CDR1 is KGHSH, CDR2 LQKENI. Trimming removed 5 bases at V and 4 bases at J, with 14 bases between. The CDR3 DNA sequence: TGTGCCAGCTCATTCCGGGACACGACAGAGACCCAGTACTTC. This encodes CASSFRDTTETQYF.

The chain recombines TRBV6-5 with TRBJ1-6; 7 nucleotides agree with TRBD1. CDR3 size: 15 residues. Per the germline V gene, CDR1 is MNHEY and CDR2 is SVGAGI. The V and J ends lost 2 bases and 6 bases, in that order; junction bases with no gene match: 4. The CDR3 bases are TGTGCCAGCAGTTACCGGGGGACAGCTAATTCACCCCTCCACTTT. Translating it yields CASSYRGTANSPLHF.

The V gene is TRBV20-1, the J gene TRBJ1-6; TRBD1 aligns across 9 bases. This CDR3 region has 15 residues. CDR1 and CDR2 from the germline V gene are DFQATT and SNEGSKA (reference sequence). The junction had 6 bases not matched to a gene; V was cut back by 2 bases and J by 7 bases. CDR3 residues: CSARQRQGDNSPLHF. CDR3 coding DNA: TGCAGTGCTAGACAACGACAGGGGGACAATTCACCCCTCCACTTT.

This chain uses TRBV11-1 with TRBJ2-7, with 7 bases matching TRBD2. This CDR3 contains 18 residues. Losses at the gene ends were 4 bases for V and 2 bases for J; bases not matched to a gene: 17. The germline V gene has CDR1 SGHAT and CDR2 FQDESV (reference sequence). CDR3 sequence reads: CASSSGESTGLEPYEQYF. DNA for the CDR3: TGTGCCAGCAGCTCCGGAGAGTCAACAGGACTAGAGCCCTACGAGCAGTACTTC. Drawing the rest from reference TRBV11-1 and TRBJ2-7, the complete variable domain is EAEVAQSPRYKITEKSQAVAFWCDPISGHATLYWYRQILGQGPELLVQFQDESVVDDSQLPKDRFSAERLKGVDSTLKIQPAELGDSAMYLCASSSGESTGLEPYEQYFGPGTRLTVT.

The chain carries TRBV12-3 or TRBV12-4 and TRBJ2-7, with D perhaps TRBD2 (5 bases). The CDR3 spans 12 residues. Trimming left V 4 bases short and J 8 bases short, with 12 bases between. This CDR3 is CASSSPGLKQYF. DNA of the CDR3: TGTGCCAGCAGTTCTCCGGGGTTGAAGCAGTACTTC.

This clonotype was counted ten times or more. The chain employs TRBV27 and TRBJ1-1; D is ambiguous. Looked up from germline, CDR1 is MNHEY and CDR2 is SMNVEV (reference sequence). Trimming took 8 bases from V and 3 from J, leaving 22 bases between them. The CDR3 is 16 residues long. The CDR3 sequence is CASYRSFERPDTEAFF. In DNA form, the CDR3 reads TGTGCCAGCTATCGCAGTTTTGAAAGGCCCGACACTGAAGCTTTCTTT.

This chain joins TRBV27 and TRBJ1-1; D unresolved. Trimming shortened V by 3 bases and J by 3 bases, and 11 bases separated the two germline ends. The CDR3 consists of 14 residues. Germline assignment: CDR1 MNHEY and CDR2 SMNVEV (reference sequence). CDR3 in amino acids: CASSLLGDDTEAFF. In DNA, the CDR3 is TGTGCCAGCAGTTTGCTTGGGGATGACACTGAAGCTTTCTTT.

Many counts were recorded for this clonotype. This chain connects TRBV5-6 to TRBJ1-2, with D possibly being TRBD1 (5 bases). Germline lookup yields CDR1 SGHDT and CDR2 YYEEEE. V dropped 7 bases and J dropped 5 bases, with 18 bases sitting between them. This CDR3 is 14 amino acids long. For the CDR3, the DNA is TGTGCCAGCGTCTCGATGTCAGGGTTTTATGGCTACACCTTC. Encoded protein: CASVSMSGFYGYTF.

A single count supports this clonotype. This CDR3 reads CASSSDPRQPQHF. For the CDR3, the DNA is TGTGCCAGCTCCTCGGACCCTCGGCAGCCCCAGCATTTT. The V and J genes are TRBV6-2 or TRBV6-3 and TRBJ1-5; D ambiguous. Trimming pared 8 bases from V and 7 bases from J, leaving 15 bases between. CDR1 is MNHEY, CDR2 SVGEGT, per germline. The CDR3 runs to 13 residues.

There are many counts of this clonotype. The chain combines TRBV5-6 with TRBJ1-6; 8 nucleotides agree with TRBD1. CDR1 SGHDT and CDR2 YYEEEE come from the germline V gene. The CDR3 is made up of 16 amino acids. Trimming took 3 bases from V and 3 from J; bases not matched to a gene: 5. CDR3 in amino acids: CASSSDRANYNSPLHF. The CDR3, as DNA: TGTGCCAGCAGCTCGGACAGGGCTAACTATAATTCACCCCTCCACTTT.

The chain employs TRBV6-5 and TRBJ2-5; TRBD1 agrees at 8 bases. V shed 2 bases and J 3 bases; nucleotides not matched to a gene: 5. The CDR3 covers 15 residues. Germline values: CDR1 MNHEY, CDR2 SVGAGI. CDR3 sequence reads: CASSYPQGAEETQYF. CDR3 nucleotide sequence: TGTGCCAGCAGTTACCCCCAGGGGGCGGAAGAGACCCAGTACTTC.

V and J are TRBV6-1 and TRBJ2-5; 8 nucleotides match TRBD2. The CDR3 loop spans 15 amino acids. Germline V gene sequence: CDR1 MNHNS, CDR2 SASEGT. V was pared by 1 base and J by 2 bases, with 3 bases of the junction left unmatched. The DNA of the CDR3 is TGTGCCAGCAGTGAAGTAATAGCGGGGCAAGAGACCCAGTACTTC. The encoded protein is CASSEVIAGQETQYF.

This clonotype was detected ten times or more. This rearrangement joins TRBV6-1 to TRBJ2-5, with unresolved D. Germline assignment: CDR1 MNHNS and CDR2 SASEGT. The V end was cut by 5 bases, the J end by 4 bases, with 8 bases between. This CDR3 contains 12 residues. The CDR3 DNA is TGTGCCAGCAGTCGAACGGGAGAGACCCAGTACTTC. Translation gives CASSRTGETQYF.

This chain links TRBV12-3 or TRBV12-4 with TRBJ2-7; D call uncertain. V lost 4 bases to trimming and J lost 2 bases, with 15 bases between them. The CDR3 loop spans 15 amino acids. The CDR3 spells CASSWASGGAYEQYF. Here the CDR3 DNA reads TGTGCCAGCAGTTGGGCTAGTGGTGGGGCCTACGAGCAGTACTTC.

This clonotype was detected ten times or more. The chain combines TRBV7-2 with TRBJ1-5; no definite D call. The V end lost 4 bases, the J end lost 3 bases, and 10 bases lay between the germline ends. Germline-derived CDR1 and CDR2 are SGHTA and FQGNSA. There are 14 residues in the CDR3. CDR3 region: CASSSQANNQPQHF. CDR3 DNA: TGTGCCAGCAGCTCCCAGGCTAACAATCAGCCCCAGCATTTT. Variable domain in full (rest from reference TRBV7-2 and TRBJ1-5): GAGVSQSPSNKVTEKGKDVELRCDPISGHTALYWYRQSLGQGLEFLIYFQGNSAPDKSGLPSDRFSAERTGGSVSTLTIQRTQQEDSAVYLCASSSQANNQPQHFGDGTRLSIL.

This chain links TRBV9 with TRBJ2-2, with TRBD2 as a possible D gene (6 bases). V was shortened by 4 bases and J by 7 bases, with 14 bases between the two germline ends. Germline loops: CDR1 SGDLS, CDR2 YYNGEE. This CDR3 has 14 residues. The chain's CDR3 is CASSPRLDDGELFF. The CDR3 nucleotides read TGTGCCAGCAGCCCGAGACTAGACGACGGGGAGCTGTTTTTT.

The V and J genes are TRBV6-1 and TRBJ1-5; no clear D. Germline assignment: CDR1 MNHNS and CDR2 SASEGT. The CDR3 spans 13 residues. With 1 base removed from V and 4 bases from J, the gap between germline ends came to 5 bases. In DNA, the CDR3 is TGTGCCAGCAGTGAAGAGAAAAATCAGCCCCAGCATTTT. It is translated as CASSEEKNQPQHF.